This T cell receptor beta chain comes out of a study of patients and donors after allogeneic stem cell transplantation. TCRdb analysed the RT-PCR reads with MiXCR anew, one entry per CDR3 protein. The data show about 160,000 distinct CDR3 sequences, 24% seen once. This clonotype was counted ten times or more. Trimming stripped 2 bases from V and 3 bases from J, with 11 bases between. The CDR3 length is 15 residues. CDR1 and CDR2 (germline): ENHRY, SYGVKD. This receptor was identified in a human donor who was either an allogeneic HSCT recipient or a stem cell or donor lymphocyte infusion donor (not recorded which). It is not recorded whose cells these are; they may come from a transplant donor. Source material: blood, either unsorted or a sorted T cell fraction (not recorded which). The chain employs TRBV10-3 and TRBJ1-3; no clear D gene. As DNA, the CDR3 is TGTGCCATCAGTGAGGGACCCGGGGTTGGAAACACCATATATTTT. It codes for CAISEGPGVGNTIYF.